The 15 T cell receptor beta chains reported below all come from one sample, sequenced in a study of CD8 T cells in ankylosing spondylitis. TCRdb reprocessed the 5' RACE reads with MiXCR, giving one entry per CDR3 protein. The table includes 130,000 or so distinct CDR3 sequences, over 10% detected once. Sequenced sample: blood, either unsorted or a sorted T cell fraction (not recorded which). The receptors were sampled from a female donor with ankylosing spondylitis or in good health (not recorded which).

With respect to this clonotype: This may come from a read error, since a much larger clone is one base off. V gene TRBV20-1 combines with J gene TRBJ2-7; D not resolved. Germline lookup yields CDR1 DFQATT and CDR2 SNEGSKA (reference sequence). This CDR3 is built from 13 residues. V lost 6 bases to trimming and J lost 2 bases, with 14 bases between them. The CDR3, as DNA: TGCAGTGCACCGACAAGGACCACCTACGAGCAGTACTTC. It codes for CSAPTRTTYEQYF.

The chain carries TRBV5-1 and TRBJ1-2; D not certain. Germline V CDR1 and CDR2: SGHRS, YFSETQ. Deletions cut 1 base from V and 4 bases from J, with 17 bases between. The CDR3 has 16 amino acids. The CDR3 loop reads CASSLHGPQAFYGYTF. CDR3 sequence (DNA): TGCGCCAGCAGCTTGCACGGGCCCCAAGCTTTCTATGGCTACACCTTC.

There are many counts of this clonotype. J is TRBJ2-1 and V is TRBV12-3 or TRBV12-4; 8 bases map to TRBD1. With 5 bases clipped from V and 5 bases from J, the junction kept 5 bases outside the gene matches. This CDR3 has 14 amino acids. The CDR3 loop reads CASSMDRADNEQFF. The CDR3 DNA is TGTGCCAGCAGTATGGACAGGGCCGACAATGAGCAGTTCTTC.

V is TRBV5-1 and J is TRBJ2-3; a weak D match, TRBD1 (7 bases). The CDR3 is 16 amino acids. Germline CDR1 reads SGHRS; CDR2 reads YFSETQ. V was clipped by 6 bases and J by 1 base, with 18 bases between them. This CDR3 reads CASTFGGGGGTDTQYF. DNA of the CDR3: TGCGCCAGCACCTTTGGAGGGGGCGGGGGCACAGATACGCAGTATTTT.

Many counts were recorded for this clonotype. The chain is built from TRBV12-3 or TRBV12-4 and TRBJ2-2; D may be TRBD1 or TRBD2 (5 bases each). This CDR3 region has 14 residues. V was trimmed by 5 bases and J by 4 bases, leaving 11 bases between them. The CDR3 nucleotides read TGTGCCAGCAGTGCAGCAGGGAGCACCGGGGAGCTGTTTTTT. Its translation is CASSAAGSTGELFF.

Turning to this clonotype: With a much larger clone just one base away, this may be a read error. The chain couples TRBV28 to TRBJ2-1, with 13 bases lining up with TRBD2. The germline V gene has CDR1 MDHEN and CDR2 SYDVKM. The CDR3 loop spans 18 amino acids. The CDR3: CTSSPSTSGRAGNNEQFF. The CDR3 DNA follows: TGTACCAGCAGTCCCAGCACTAGCGGGAGGGCCGGAAACAATGAGCAGTTCTTC.

This clonotype was recorded many times. The J gene is TRBJ2-6, the V gene TRBV7-6; 7 bases fit TRBD1. Germline CDR1 and CDR2: SGHVS and FNYEAQ. The CDR3 covers 17 residues. V dropped 7 bases and J dropped 0; count of bases not matched to a gene: 9. The CDR3 region has the DNA TGTGCCAGCAACCGGGACAGCACAGACTCTGGGGCCAACGTCCTGACTTTC. Protein sequence: CASNRDSTDSGANVLTF.

This clonotype occurred many times. V gene TRBV7-2 combines with J gene TRBJ2-1, with TRBD1 matching over 7 bases. Germline V gene sequence: CDR1 SGHTA, CDR2 FQGNSA. After removal of 5 bases from V and 6 bases from J, the junction contained 4 bases not matched to a gene. CDR3 size: 13 residues. Here the CDR3 reads CASSEGQINEQFF. DNA of the CDR3: TGTGCCAGCAGCGAGGGACAGATCAATGAGCAGTTCTTC.

Concerning this clonotype: A read error is possible here, since a much larger clone lies one base away. The rearrangement links TRBV7-2 to TRBJ1-3; D is unclear. The germline CDR1 and CDR2 sequences are SGHTA and FQGNSA. The length of the CDR3 is 13 residues. Trimming pared 5 bases from V and 5 bases from J, leaving 10 bases between. CDR3 nucleotides: TGTGCCAGCAGCCGGGAGGCTCGAAACACCATATATTTT. It yields the protein CASSREARNTIYF.

There are many counts of this clonotype. The CDR3 region is CATSDLQGAAYNEQFF. The CDR3 DNA follows: TGTGCCACCAGTGATTTACAGGGGGCGGCTTACAATGAGCAGTTCTTC. The V and J genes are TRBV24-1 and TRBJ2-1; 9 nucleotides agree with TRBD1. CDR1 and CDR2 (germline): KGHDR, SFDVKD. The junction had 4 bases not matched to a gene; V was cut back by 1 base and J by 4 bases. The CDR3 contains 16 residues.

This clonotype was picked up many times. The CDR3 protein is CASSLWQGGYEQYF. The CDR3 DNA is TGCGCCAGCAGCTTGTGGCAGGGGGGCTACGAGCAGTACTTC. The J gene is TRBJ2-7, the V gene TRBV5-1; possible D gene TRBD1, 7 bases. Germline values: CDR1 SGHRS, CDR2 YFSETQ. Trimming left V 1 base short and J 3 bases short, with 11 bases between. The CDR3 is 14 residues long. The entire variable domain, with the rest obtained from reference TRBV5-1 and TRBJ2-7, is as follows: KAGVTQTPRYLIKTRGQQVTLSCSPISGHRSVSWYQQTPGQGLQFLFEYFSETQRNKGNFPGRFSGRQFSNSRSEMNVSTLELGDSALYLCASSLWQGGYEQYFGPGTRLTVT.

In its sample, this clonotype was seen many times. This rearrangement joins TRBV5-1 to TRBJ2-7; TRBD1 aligns across 7 bases. Per the germline V gene, CDR1 is SGHRS and CDR2 is YFSETQ. The CDR3 extends over 15 amino acids. V lost 5 bases to trimming and J lost 3 bases; unmatched junction nucleotides: 11. CDR3 loop: CASSPYRGDGYEQYF. CDR3 DNA: TGCGCCAGCAGTCCCTACAGGGGAGATGGCTACGAGCAGTACTTC.

There are many counts of this clonotype. CDR3 DNA sequence: TGCGCCAGCAGCTTTAATGGGCGGGGGACAGATACGCAGTATTTT. The encoded protein is CASSFNGRGTDTQYF. The chain has TRBV5-1 and TRBJ2-3; 7 bases agree with TRBD2. Germline CDR1 is SGHRS and CDR2 is YFSETQ. V shed 2 bases and J 3 bases; nucleotides not matched to a gene: 6. The CDR3 is 15 amino acids.

This clonotype was detected many times. The chain has TRBV12-3 or TRBV12-4 and TRBJ2-7, with D perhaps matching TRBD1 (6 bases). This CDR3 is 12 amino acids long. Trimming took off 7 bases at V and 3 bases at J, with 10 bases between the two ends. CDR3 residues: CASTKQGYEQYF. CDR3 DNA sequence: TGTGCCAGCACTAAACAGGGCTACGAGCAGTACTTC.

This clonotype has at least ten counts. CDR3 coding DNA: TGCAGCGTTGATCCGGGGGACCAAGAGACCCAGTACTTC. Amino acid sequence: CSVDPGDQETQYF. The rearrangement joins TRBV29-1 to TRBJ2-5; possible D gene TRBD2, 6 bases. Germline CDR1 reads SQVTM; CDR2 reads ANQGSEA. Trimming took 3 bases from V and 0 from J, leaving 8 bases between them. The CDR3 runs 13 residues.